The T cell receptor (beta chain) under discussion was sequenced for a study of blood T cell repertoires in COVID-19. The table came from immunoSEQ multiplex PCR; TCRdb's copy has only in-frame clones and leaves some out. The table lists about 120,000 clones, 65% to 90% of them singletons. Germline lookup yields CDR1 SGHVS and CDR2 FQNEAQ. This CDR3 has 14 amino acids. V lost 5 bases, J lost 4 bases, and 14 bases lay in between. The V gene is TRBV7-8, the J gene TRBJ1-1; no reliable D call. The sample comprised peripheral blood. This TCR was sampled from a human donor in a cohort sampled during active COVID-19. DNA of the CDR3: TGTGCCAGCAGCCAGAGACTCGATGCCACTGAAGCTTTCTTT. It codes for CASSQRLDATEAFF.